One sample yielded the 15 T cell receptor beta chains listed below, sequenced in a study of CD8 T cells in Susac syndrome (dated by TCRdb to between 2018 and 2021). Library prep was done by the immunoSEQ multiplex PCR assay. RNA was extracted using the RNeasy kit, and about 0.5 to 1 ug of the RNA was reverse transcribed with random hexamers. In TCRdb, the public reads were trimmed at Q25 with fastp and aligned with MiXCR, with productive beta chains retained. When rows share a CDR3 protein, they turn into one entry using the most common DNA and genes. The sample data list about 240,000 distinct CDR3 sequences, and about 96% of these were observed just once. Clones ranked in the top ten supply under 0.12% of the sample. Sequencing was performed on CD4+ T cells from PBMCs. These receptors were collected from a human donor with Susac syndrome.

CDR3 loop: CSVGLHLRPGETQYF. CDR3 nucleotide sequence: TGCAGCGTCGGCTTACATTTGAGGCCGGGAGAGACCCAGTACTTC. The V call is TRBV29-1, the J call TRBJ2-5; no firm D call. This CDR3 contains 15 residues. Germline V lookup: CDR1 SQVTM, CDR2 ANQGSEA. Trimming left V 6 bases short and J 4 bases short, with 21 bases between. The variable domain in full, completed from reference TRBV29-1 and TRBJ2-5, reads SAVISQKPSRDICQRGTSLTIQCQVDSQVTMMFWYRQQPGQSLTLIATANQGSEATYESGFVIDKFPISRPNLTFSTLTVSNMSPEDSSIYLCSVGLHLRPGETQYFGPGTRLLVL.

The chain carries TRBV12-3 or TRBV12-4 and TRBJ1-5, with D perhaps matching TRBD1 (5 bases). The V end was cut by 5 bases, the J end by 0 bases, with 8 bases between. The CDR3 is 14 residues long. In nucleotides, the CDR3 is TGTGCCAGCAGTGCTACAGGTAGCAATCAGCCCCAGCATTTT. Its protein is CASSATGSNQPQHF.

In nucleotides, the CDR3 is TGTGCCAGCAGCGTACTACAGAAGGCCAGCGAAGCTTTCTTT. This translates into CASSVLQKASEAFF. The chain recombines TRBV9 with TRBJ1-1, with D unresolved. V gave up 1 base and J gave up 8 bases, with 15 bases separating them. Germline V gene data show CDR1 as SGDLS and CDR2 as YYNGEE. The CDR3 has 14 residues.

The J gene is TRBJ2-2, the V gene TRBV20-1, with unresolved D. Trimming took off 3 bases at V and 2 bases at J, with 10 bases between the two ends. CDR3 length: 14 amino acids. Looked up from germline, CDR1 is DFQATT and CDR2 is SNEGSKA (reference sequence). The CDR3 spells CSASDVPNTGELFF. In nucleotides, the CDR3 is TGCAGTGCTAGCGATGTACCCAACACCGGGGAGCTGTTTTTT.

This clonotype was seen only once. This rearrangement joins TRBV20-1 to TRBJ2-3; a possible D gene is TRBD1 (6 bases). CDR3 size: 15 residues. Germline V gives CDR1 DFQATT, CDR2 SNEGSKA (reference sequence). Trimming took 5 bases from V and 3 from J, leaving 18 bases between them. DNA of the CDR3: TGCAGTGCTCCCCACACAGGGTTGGGTACAGATACGCAGTATTTT. Residues: CSAPHTGLGTDTQYF.

The chain has TRBV7-2 and TRBJ2-1; 7 bases map to TRBD1. J lost 9 bases, V lost 5 bases, and 7 bases had no gene match. The germline V gene encodes CDR1 SGHTA and CDR2 FQGNSA. This CDR3 has 13 amino acids. The CDR3 reads CASSRKGQTEQFF. DNA of the CDR3: TGTGCCAGCAGCCGTAAGGGACAGACTGAGCAGTTCTTC.

The chain couples TRBV7-3 to TRBJ1-2; D call uncertain. CDR3 length: 15 amino acids. Germline-derived CDR1 and CDR2 are SGHTA and FQGTGA. V gave up 7 bases and J gave up 4 bases, with 19 bases separating them. CDR3 region: CASTDTPGQRYGYTF. CDR3 in DNA: TGTGCCAGCACCGACACACCCGGCCAACGCTATGGCTACACCTTC.

This chain connects TRBV13 to TRBJ2-6; D is unresolved. From germline, CDR1 is PRHDT and CDR2 FYEKMQ (reference sequence). V shed 3 bases and J shed 1 base, with 7 bases lying between them. This CDR3 spans 15 amino acids. The CDR3 sequence: CASSLVPSGANVLTF. CDR3 nucleotide sequence: TGTGCCAGCAGCTTGGTCCCATCTGGGGCCAACGTCCTGACTTTC.

The chain carries TRBV21-1 and TRBJ2-1; the table's D call of TRBD2 was not tested on the DNA. TRBV21-1 constitutes a pseudogene. The CDR3 consists of 14 residues. The CDR3 protein is CASKGWREGNEQFF. The CDR3 region has the DNA TGTGCCAGCAAGGGGTGGCGGGAGGGGAATGAGCAGTTCTTC.

The rearrangement uses TRBV18 and TRBJ2-7; TRBD1 might be the D (5 bases). The CDR3 sequence is 14 residues long. Trimming cost V 3 bases and J 5 bases, with 14 bases left between them. CDR1 KGHSH and CDR2 LQKENI come from the germline V gene. The CDR3 DNA sequence: TGTGCCAGCTCACCCCAGGGAATTTCGGACGAGCAGTACTTC. Protein sequence: CASSPQGISDEQYF. The full variable domain, with the rest looked up from reference TRBV18 and TRBJ2-7, is NAGVMQNPRHLVRRRGQEARLRCSPMKGHSHVYWYRQLPEEGLKFMVYLQKENIIDESGMPKERFSAEFPKEGPSILRIQQVVRGDSAAYFCASSPQGISDEQYFGPGTRLTVT.

This chain connects TRBV3-1 to TRBJ2-1; 15 bases match TRBD2. This CDR3 comprises 14 residues. With V trimmed by 7 bases and J by 9 bases, 4 bases remained unmatched. Germline V CDR1 and CDR2: LGHDT, YNNKEL (reference sequence). The CDR3 loop is CASKGLAGGGEQFF. CDR3 sequence (DNA): TGTGCCAGCAAGGGACTAGCGGGAGGCGGTGAGCAGTTCTTC.

V is TRBV5-1 and J is TRBJ2-5; 12 nucleotides agree with TRBD2. The CDR3 sequence is 15 residues long. The ends lost 4 bases at V and 5 bases at J; junction bases unmatched: 6. Germline V CDR1 and CDR2: SGHRS, YFSETQ. DNA for the CDR3: TGCGCCAGCAGCGCTAGCGGGAGGGCCGGCGAGACCCAGTACTTC. Translating gives CASSASGRAGETQYF.

The CDR3 region is CASSTDRADHNEQFF. In nucleotides, the CDR3 is TGTGCCAGCAGCACAGACAGGGCGGATCACAATGAGCAGTTCTTC. V and J are TRBV7-8 and TRBJ2-1; TRBD1 agrees at 7 bases. Trimming cost V 5 bases and J 5 bases; bases outside gene matches: 9. Per the germline V gene, CDR1 is SGHVS and CDR2 is FQNEAQ. This CDR3 has 15 amino acids.

The V gene is TRBV29-1, the J gene TRBJ1-5; D unresolved. This CDR3 is 13 amino acids long. CDR1 SQVTM and CDR2 ANQGSEA come from the germline V gene. V was cut by 5 bases and J by 3 bases, with 11 bases left in between. The CDR3 DNA sequence: TGCAGCGTTACGGACCCTCCCAATCAGCCCCAGCATTTT. This translates into CSVTDPPNQPQHF.

The rearrangement uses TRBV24-1 and TRBJ1-2; 9 nucleotides match TRBD1. The CDR3 runs to 15 residues. Germline assignment: CDR1 KGHDR and CDR2 SFDVKD. Trimming took 1 base from V and 6 from J; bases not matched to a gene: 5. The CDR3 nucleotides read TGTGCCACCAGTGATTTTAACAGGGGGCGCGATGGCTACACCTTC. Amino acid sequence: CATSDFNRGRDGYTF.